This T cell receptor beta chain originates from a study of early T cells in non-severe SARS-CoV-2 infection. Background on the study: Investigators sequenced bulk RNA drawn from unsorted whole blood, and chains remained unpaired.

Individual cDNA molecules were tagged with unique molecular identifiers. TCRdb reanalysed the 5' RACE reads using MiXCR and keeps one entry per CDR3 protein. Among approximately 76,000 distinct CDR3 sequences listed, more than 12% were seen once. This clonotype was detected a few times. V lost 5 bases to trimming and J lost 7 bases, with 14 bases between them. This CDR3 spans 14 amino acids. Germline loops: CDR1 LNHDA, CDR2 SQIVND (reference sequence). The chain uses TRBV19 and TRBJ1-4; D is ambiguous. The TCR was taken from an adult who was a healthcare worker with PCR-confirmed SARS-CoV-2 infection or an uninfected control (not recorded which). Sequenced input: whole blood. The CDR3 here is CASSAREGPEKLFF. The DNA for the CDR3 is TGTGCCAGTAGTGCCCGGGAAGGGCCTGAAAAACTGTTTTTT.